This TCR beta chain was sequenced in a study of T-cell reconstitution after alpha-beta-depleted transplantation in children. Study results and limitations: At around two months after transplant, the alpha-beta T cells were reportedly derived from several hundred expanded clones that came from non-depleted graft cells. T-cell counts and diversity at one year post-transplant came mainly from newly produced T cells. Surviving recipient T cells and thymic progenitors produced the high day-60 TCRbeta diversity seen in some patients.

Unique molecular identifiers were used in preparing the TCRbeta library. TCRdb fed the PCR reads into MiXCR, producing one record per CDR3 protein. Of about 980,000 distinct CDR3 sequences listed, about 30% were seen once; the top ten hold roughly 30%. This clonotype was seen only a few times. No antigen is known for it. There are 16 residues in the CDR3. V was clipped by 4 bases and J by 0 bases, with 14 bases between them. CDR1 and CDR2 from the germline V gene are SGDLS and YYNGEE. This clonotype was obtained from a boy in the first two years of life who had a stem cell transplant for SCID, so the T cells may come from the graft donor. The chain couples TRBV9 to TRBJ2-4; a weak D match, TRBD1 (6 bases). Here the sequenced sample was PBMCs, mostly from graft donor cells, taken 360 days after TCRalphabeta/CD19-depleted stem cell transplant. CDR3 DNA sequence: TGTGCCAGCAGCCAAGGACAGTCTCTAGCCAAAAACATTCAGTACTTC. Protein: CASSQGQSLAKNIQYF.